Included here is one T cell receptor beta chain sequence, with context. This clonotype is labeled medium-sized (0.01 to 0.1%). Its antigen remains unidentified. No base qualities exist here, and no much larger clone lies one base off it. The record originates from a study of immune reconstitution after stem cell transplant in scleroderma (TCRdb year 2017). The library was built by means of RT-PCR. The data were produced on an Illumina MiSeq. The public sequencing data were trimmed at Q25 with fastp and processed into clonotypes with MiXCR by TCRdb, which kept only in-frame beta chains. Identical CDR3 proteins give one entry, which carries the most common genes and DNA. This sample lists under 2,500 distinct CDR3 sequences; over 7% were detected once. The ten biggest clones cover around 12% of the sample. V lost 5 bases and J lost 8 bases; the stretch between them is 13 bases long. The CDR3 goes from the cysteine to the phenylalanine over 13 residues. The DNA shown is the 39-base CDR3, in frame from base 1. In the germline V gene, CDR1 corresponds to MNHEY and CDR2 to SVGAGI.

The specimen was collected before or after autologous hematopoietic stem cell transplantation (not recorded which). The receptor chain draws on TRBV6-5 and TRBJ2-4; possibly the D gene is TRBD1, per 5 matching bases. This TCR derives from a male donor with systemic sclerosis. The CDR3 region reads CASSQGPSYIQYF. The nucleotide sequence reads TGTGCCAGCAGTCAGGGCCCTTCTTACATTCAGTACTTC.